This T cell receptor (beta chain) was identified in a study of beta chain features in type 1 diabetes. Per germline, CDR1 KGHSH and CDR2 LQKENI. J lost 0 bases, V lost 2 bases, and 6 bases had no gene match. The CDR3 contains 16 residues. The whole isolated RNA underwent reverse transcription, so sequencing captured expressed TCRB transcripts. This table comes from immunoSEQ multiplex PCR, and its TCRdb copy is limited to in-frame clones, with some not included. The data hold over 200,000 clones, with approximately 10% observed a single time. Study outcomes and limitations: In all four CD4+ subsets, TCRB CDR3 length was significantly, moderately reduced in type 1 diabetes.

This clone showed up just a few times. The target antigen is unknown. This clonotype originated in a man in his thirties or forties with type 1 diabetes. The specimen was naive CD4+ T cells from blood. The chain joins TRBV18 to TRBJ1-1, with 7 bases aligning to TRBD1. The DNA of the CDR3 is TGTGCCAGCTCACCAACAGGACAGGCTCTGAACACTGAAGCTTTCTTT. Protein sequence: CASSPTGQALNTEAFF.